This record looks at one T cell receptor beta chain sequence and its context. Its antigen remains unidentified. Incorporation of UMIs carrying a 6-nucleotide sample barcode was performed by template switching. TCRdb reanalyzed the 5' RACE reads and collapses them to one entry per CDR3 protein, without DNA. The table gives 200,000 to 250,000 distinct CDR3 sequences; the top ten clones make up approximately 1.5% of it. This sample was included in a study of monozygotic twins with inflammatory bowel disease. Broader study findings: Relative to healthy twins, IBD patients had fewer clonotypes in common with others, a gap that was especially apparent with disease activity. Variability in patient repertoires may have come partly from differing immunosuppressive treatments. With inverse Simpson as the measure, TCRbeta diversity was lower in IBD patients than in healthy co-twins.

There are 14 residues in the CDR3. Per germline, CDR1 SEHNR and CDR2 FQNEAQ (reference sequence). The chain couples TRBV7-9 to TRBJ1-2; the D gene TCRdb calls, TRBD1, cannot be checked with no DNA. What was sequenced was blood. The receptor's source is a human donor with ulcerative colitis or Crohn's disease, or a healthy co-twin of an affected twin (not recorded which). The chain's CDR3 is CASTSTGTGNGYTF.